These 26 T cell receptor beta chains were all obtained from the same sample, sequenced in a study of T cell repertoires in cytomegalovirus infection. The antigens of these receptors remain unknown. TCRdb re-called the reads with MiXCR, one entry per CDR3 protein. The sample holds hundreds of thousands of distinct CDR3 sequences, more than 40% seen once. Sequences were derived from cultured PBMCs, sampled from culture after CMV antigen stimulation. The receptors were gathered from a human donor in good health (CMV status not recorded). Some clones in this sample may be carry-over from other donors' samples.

The chain's CDR3 is CASSLGYIPYGYTF. CDR3 nucleotides: TGTGCCAGCAGCTTAGGTTATATACCCTATGGCTACACCTTC. The V call is TRBV7-9, the J call TRBJ1-2, with no clear D. Per germline, CDR1 SEHNR and CDR2 FQNEAQ (reference sequence). V lost 1 base, J lost 4 bases, and 10 bases lay in between. The CDR3 spans 14 residues.

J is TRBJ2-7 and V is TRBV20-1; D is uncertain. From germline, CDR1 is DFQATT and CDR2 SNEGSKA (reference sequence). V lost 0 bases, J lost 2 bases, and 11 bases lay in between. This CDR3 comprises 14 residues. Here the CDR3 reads CSARDRLTPYEQYF. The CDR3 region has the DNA TGCAGTGCTAGAGACAGATTGACTCCCTACGAGCAGTACTTC.

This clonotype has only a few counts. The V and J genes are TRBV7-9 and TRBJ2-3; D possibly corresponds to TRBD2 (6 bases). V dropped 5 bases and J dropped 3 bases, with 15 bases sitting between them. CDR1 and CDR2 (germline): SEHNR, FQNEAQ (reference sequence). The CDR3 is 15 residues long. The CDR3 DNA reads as TGTGCCAGCAGCCGGACTACTCCGACAACAGATACGCAGTATTTT. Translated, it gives CASSRTTPTTDTQYF.

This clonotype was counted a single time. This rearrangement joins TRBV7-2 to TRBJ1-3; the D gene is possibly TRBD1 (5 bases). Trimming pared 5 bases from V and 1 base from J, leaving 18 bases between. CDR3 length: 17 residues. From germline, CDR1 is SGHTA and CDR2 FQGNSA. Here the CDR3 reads CASSPPWQGRSGNTIYF. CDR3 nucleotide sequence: TGTGCCAGCAGCCCACCATGGCAGGGAAGGTCTGGAAACACCATATATTTT.

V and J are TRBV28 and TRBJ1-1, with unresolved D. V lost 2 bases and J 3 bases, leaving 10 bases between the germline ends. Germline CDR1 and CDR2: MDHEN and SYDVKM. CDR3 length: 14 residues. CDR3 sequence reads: CASSLRPQYTEAFF. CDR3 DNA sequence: TGTGCCAGCAGTTTACGTCCACAGTACACTGAAGCTTTCTTT.

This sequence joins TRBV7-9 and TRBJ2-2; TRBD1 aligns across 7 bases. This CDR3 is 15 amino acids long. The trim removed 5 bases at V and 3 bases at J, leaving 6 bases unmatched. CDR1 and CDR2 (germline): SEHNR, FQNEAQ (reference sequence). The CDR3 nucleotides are TGTGCCAGCAGCGGAACAGGGGCGTACACCGGGGAGCTGTTTTTT. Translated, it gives CASSGTGAYTGELFF.

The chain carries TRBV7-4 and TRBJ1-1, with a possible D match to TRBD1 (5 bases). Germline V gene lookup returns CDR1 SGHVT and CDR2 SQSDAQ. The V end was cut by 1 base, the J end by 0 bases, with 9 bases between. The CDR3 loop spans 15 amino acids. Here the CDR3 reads CASSLGDLLNTEAFF. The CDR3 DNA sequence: TGTGCCAGCAGCTTAGGGGACCTCCTGAACACTGAAGCTTTCTTT.

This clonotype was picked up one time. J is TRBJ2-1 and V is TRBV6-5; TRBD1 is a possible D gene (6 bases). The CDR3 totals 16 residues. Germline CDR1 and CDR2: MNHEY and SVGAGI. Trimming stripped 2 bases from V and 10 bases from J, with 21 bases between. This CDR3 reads CASSYGSRGQGGEQFF. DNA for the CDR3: TGTGCCAGCAGTTACGGCTCCCGGGGCCAAGGGGGAGAGCAGTTCTTC.

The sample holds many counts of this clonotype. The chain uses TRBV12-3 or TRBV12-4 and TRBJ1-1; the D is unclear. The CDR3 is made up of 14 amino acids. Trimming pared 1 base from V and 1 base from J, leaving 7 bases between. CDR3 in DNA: TGTGCCAGCAGTTTAGGGACGGAGAACACTGAAGCTTTCTTT. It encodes CASSLGTENTEAFF.

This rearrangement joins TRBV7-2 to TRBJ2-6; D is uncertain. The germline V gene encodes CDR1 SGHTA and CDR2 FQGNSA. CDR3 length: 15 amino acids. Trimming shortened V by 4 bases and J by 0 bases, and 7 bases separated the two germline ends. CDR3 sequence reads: CASSYVGSGANVLTF. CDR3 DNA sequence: TGTGCCAGCAGCTACGTCGGCTCTGGGGCCAACGTCCTGACTTTC.

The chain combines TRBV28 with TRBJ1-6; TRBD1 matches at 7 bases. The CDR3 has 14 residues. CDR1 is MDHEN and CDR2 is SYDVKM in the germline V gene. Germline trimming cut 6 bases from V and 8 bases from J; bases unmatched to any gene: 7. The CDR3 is CASRPTGNDSPLHF. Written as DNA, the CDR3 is TGTGCCAGCAGGCCGACAGGGAACGATTCACCCCTCCACTTT.

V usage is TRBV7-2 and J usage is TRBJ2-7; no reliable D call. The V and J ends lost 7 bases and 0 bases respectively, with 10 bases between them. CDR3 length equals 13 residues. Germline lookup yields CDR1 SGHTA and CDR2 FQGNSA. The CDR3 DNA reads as TGTGCCAGCATTTCCGAAAGCTCCTACGAGCAGTACTTC. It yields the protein CASISESSYEQYF.

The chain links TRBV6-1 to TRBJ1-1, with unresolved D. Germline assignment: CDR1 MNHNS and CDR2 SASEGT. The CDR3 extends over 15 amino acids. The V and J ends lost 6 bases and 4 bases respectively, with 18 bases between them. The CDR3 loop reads CASRELLGRGTEAFF. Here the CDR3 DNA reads TGTGCCAGCAGGGAGCTTTTGGGGAGAGGCACTGAAGCTTTCTTT.

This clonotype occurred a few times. The CDR3 coding sequence is TGTGCCAGCAGCTTCTCGGGGCCCGGCAATCAGCCCCAGCATTTT. Protein sequence: CASSFSGPGNQPQHF. The chain combines TRBV7-2 with TRBJ1-5, with D tentatively TRBD1 (5 bases). Per germline, CDR1 SGHTA and CDR2 FQGNSA. The CDR3 length is 15 residues. Trimming removed 3 bases at V and 2 bases at J, with 11 bases between.

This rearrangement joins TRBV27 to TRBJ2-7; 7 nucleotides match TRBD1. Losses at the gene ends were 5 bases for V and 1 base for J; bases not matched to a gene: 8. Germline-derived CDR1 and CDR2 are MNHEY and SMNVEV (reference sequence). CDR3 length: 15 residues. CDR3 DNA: TGTGCCAGCAGTCCGTCGACAGGGAGTTCCTACGAGCAGTACTTC. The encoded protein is CASSPSTGSSYEQYF.

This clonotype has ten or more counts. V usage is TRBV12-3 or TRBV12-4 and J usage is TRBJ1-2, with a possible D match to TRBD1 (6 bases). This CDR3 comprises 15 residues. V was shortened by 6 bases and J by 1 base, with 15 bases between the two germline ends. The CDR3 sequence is CASRTAGTYNYGYTF. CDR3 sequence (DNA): TGTGCCAGCAGGACCGCCGGGACATATAACTATGGCTACACCTTC.

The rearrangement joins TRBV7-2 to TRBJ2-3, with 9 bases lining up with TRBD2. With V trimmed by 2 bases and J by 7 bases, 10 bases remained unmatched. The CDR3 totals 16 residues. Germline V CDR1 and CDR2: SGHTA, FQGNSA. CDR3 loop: CASSLRAGGSPYTQYF. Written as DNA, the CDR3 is TGTGCCAGCAGCTTACGAGCGGGGGGCTCCCCCTATACGCAGTATTTT.

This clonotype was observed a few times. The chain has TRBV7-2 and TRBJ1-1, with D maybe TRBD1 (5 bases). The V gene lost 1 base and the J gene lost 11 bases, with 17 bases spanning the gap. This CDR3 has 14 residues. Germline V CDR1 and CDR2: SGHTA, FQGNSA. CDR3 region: CASSLGGGALWAFF. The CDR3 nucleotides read TGTGCCAGCAGCTTAGGGGGAGGGGCGCTCTGGGCTTTCTTT.

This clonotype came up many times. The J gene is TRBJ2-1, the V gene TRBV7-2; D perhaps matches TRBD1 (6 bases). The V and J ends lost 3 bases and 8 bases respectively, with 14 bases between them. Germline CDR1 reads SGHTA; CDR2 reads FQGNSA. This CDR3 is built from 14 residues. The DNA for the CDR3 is TGTGCCAGCAGCTTGCCCCATGGGGGCCATGAGCAGTTCTTC. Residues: CASSLPHGGHEQFF. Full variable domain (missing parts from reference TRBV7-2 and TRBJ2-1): GAGVSQSPSNKVTEKGKDVELRCDPISGHTALYWYRQSLGQGLEFLIYFQGNSAPDKSGLPSDRFSAERTGGSVSTLTIQRTQQEDSAVYLCASSLPHGGHEQFFGPGTRLTVL.

The CDR3: CASSLIVGPGTEAFF. The CDR3 DNA is TGTGCCAGCAGCTTAATCGTGGGGCCGGGCACTGAAGCTTTCTTT. The chain employs TRBV7-8 and TRBJ1-1, with D possibly TRBD1 on 5 matching bases. This CDR3 is built from 15 residues. V lost 2 bases, J lost 4 bases, and 14 bases lay in between. Germline V gene data show CDR1 as SGHVS and CDR2 as FQNEAQ.

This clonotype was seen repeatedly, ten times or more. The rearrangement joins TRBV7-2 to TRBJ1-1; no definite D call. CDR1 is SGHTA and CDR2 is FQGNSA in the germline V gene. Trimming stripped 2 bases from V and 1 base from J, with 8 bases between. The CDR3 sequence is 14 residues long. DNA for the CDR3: TGTGCCAGCAGCTTAACACAGTCGAACACTGAAGCTTTCTTT. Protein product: CASSLTQSNTEAFF. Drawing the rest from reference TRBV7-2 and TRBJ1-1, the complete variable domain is GAGVSQSPSNKVTEKGKDVELRCDPISGHTALYWYRQSLGQGLEFLIYFQGNSAPDKSGLPSDRFSAERTGGSVSTLTIQRTQQEDSAVYLCASSLTQSNTEAFFGQGTRLTVV.

For the CDR3, the DNA is TGTGCCAGCTCGGTCGAGGGCTATGGCTACACCTTC. Its protein is CASSVEGYGYTF. V gene TRBV2 combines with J gene TRBJ1-2; D is uncertain. V was pared by 8 bases and J by 4 bases, with 11 bases between. Germline V lookup: CDR1 SNHLY, CDR2 FYNNEI. There are 12 residues in the CDR3.

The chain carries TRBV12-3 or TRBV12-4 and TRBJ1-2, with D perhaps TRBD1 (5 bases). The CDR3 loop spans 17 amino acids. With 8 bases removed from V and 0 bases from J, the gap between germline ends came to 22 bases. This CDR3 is CASQFGGGIRTNYGYTF. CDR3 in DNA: TGTGCCAGCCAGTTTGGGGGGGGGATAAGGACTAACTATGGCTACACCTTC.

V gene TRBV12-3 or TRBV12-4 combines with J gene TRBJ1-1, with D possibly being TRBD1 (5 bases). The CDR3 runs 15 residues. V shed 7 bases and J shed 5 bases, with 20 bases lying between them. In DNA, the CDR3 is TGTGCCAGCAACCCTGTTTCATGGGGCGGGACTGAAGCTTTCTTT. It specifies CASNPVSWGGTEAFF.

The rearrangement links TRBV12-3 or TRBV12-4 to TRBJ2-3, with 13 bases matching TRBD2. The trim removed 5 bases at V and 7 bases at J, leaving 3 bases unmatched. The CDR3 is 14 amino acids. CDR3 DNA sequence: TGTGCCAGCAGTCGGACTAGCGGGGGATATACGCAGTATTTT. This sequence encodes CASSRTSGGYTQYF.

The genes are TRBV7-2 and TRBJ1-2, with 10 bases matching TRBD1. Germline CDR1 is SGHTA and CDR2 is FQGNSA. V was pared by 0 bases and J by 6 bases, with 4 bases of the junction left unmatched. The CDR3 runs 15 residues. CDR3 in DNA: TGTGCCAGCAGCTTAGCCGGGACAGGGGTTCATGGCTACACCTTC. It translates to CASSLAGTGVHGYTF.